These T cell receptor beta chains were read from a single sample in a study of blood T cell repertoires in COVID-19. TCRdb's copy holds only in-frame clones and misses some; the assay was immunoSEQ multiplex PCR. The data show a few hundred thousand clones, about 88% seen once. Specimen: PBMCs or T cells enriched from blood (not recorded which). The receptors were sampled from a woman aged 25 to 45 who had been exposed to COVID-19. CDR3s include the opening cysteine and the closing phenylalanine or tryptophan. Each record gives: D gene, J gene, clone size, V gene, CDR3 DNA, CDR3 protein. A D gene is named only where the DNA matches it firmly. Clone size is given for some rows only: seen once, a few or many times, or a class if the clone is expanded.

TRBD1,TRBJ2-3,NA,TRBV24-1,TGTGCCATCATGGGACAGGGGACAGATACGCAGTATTTT,CAIMGQGTDTQYF
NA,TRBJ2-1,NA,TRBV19,TGTGCCAGTAGTATAACCCCGGACTTCTCCTACAATGAGCAGTTCTTC,CASSITPDFSYNEQFF
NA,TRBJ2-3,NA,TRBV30,TGTGCCTGGAGTGCGTCCTACCGCGAGGCAGATACGCAGTATTTT,CAWSASYREADTQYF
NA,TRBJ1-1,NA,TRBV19,TGTGCCGTCGGGGGGGTGAACACTGAAGCTTTCTTT,CAVGGVNTEAFF
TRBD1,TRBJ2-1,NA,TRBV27,TGTGCCAGCAGTTTAAAGCCGGGACAGGGGGGATACAATGAGCAGTTCTTC,CASSLKPGQGGYNEQFF
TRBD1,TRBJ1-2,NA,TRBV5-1,TGCGCCAGCAGCCCGGAGGGTCTGACAGGGAATGGCTACACCTTC,CASSPEGLTGNGYTF
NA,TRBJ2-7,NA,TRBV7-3,TGTGCCAGCAGTAACGGAGGGCTCGACGAGCAGTACTTC,CASSNGGLDEQYF
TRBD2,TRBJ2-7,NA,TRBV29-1,TGCAGCGTTGAAGATCAGCTAGCGGTTCCCTACGAGCAGTACTTC,CSVEDQLAVPYEQYF
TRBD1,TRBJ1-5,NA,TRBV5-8,TGTGCCAGCAGCACTGGGACAGGGGGCGCGGGTCAGCCCCAGCATTTT,CASSTGTGGAGQPQHF
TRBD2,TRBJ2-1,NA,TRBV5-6,TGTGCCAGCAGTTCCGGGACTAGCGGGTACAATGAGCAGTTCTTC,CASSSGTSGYNEQFF
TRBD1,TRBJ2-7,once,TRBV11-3,TGTGCCAGCAGCCCGGGACAGGGCCCCTACGAGCAGTACTTC,CASSPGQGPYEQYF
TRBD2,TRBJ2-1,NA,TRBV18,TGTGCCAGCTCCCCGTGGGAGGGATCGGACAATGAGCAGTTCTTC,CASSPWEGSDNEQFF
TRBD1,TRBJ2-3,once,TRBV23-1,TGCGCCAGCAGTCAATCGATTGGGGCTGGGGGACAGGGGTCAGATACGCAGTATTTT,CASSQSIGAGGQGSDTQYF
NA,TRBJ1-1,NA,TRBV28,TGTGCCAGCAGTTTAGGAGGGATGAACACTGAAGCTTTCTTT,CASSLGGMNTEAFF
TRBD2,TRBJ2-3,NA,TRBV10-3,TGTGCCATCAGGCCCGGACTAGCGGGAGTACCAGATACGCAGTATTTT,CAIRPGLAGVPDTQYF
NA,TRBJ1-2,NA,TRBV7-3,TGTGCCAGCAGCTTGGACGGAGGGGACTATGGCTACACCTTC,CASSLDGGDYGYTF
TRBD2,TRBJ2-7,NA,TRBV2,TGTGCCAGCACCCCCGGGACTAGCGCCTACGAGCAGTACTTC,CASTPGTSAYEQYF
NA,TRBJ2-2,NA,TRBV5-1,TGCGCCAGCAGCTTTGCCCCGGGACAACCGAACACCGGGGAGCTGTTTTTT,CASSFAPGQPNTGELFF
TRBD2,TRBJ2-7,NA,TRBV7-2,TGTGCCAGCAGCCCGAGACTAGCGGGAGGGCACGAGCAGTACTTC,CASSPRLAGGHEQYF
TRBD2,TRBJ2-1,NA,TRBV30,TGTGCCTGGAGTAGGGGACTAGCGGGAGTAGCTGAGCAGTTCTTC,CAWSRGLAGVAEQFF
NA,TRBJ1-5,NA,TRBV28,TGTGCCAGCAGTTTATATGAACAGGTAGAACAGCCCCAGCATTTT,CASSLYEQVEQPQHF
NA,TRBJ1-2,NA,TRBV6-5,TGTGCCAGCAGTTCACAGGGACGCTGGAGTGGCTACACCTTC,CASSSQGRWSGYTF
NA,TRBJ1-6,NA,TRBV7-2,TGTGCCAGCAGCTTAGAAGAGGTGTCCGGTTTCTATAATTCACCCCTCCACTTT,CASSLEEVSGFYNSPLHF
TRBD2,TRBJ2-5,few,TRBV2,TGTGCCAGTGGAGGTCAGTCTAGCGGTAAAGAGACCCAGTACTTC,CASGGQSSGKETQYF
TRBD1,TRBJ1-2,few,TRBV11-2,TGTGCCAGCAGCCCGGCGACAGGGGGCCTATATGGCTACACCTTC,CASSPATGGLYGYTF
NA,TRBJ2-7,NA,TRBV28,TGTGCCAGCAGTTTATATAGAGAGCAGTACTTC,CASSLYREQYF
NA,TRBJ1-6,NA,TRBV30,TGTGCCATGGATGGGACTTGGGGTAATTCACCCCTCCACTTT,CAMDGTWGNSPLHF
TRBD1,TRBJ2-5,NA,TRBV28,TGTGCCAGCAGTTCGAGCGGTCCCGGGGACAGCCAAGAGACCCAGTACTTC,CASSSSGPGDSQETQYF
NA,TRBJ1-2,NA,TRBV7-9,TGTGCCAGCAGCTCCACTTACAGGCTTCCGGATGGCTACACCTTC,CASSSTYRLPDGYTF
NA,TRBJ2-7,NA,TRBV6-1,TGTGCCAGCAGTGAATACCGTTCGAGACAGATCTACGAGCAGTACTTC,CASSEYRSRQIYEQYF
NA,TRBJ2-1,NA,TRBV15,TGTGCCACCAGCAGAGAGGGCAACACAGGGTGGAATGAGCAGTTCTTC,CATSREGNTGWNEQFF
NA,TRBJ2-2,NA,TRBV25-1,TGTGCCAGCAGTCGGGGGTCCAGTGGGAGAAACACCGGGGAGCTGTTTTTT,CASSRGSSGRNTGELFF
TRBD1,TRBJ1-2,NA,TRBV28,TGTGCCAGCAGATTCGGGACAGGAGAACCCTATGGCTACACCTTC,CASRFGTGEPYGYTF
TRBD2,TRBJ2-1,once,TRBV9,TGTGCCAGCAGCGACCCCCCGAGGCTAGCGGGGCATTACAATGAGCAGTTCTTC,CASSDPPRLAGHYNEQFF
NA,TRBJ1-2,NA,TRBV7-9,TGTGCCAGCAGCGTAAGCCCACAGGGTGGCTATGGCTACACCTTC,CASSVSPQGGYGYTF
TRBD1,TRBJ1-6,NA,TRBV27,TGTGCCAGCAGTTTCCTGCGGACAGGGGGTTATAGTTCACCCCTCCACTTT,CASSFLRTGGYSSPLHF
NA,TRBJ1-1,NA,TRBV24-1,TGTGCCACCAGACAGGGAATCGGGTCCACTGAAGCTTTCTTT,CATRQGIGSTEAFF
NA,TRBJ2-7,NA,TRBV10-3,TGTGCCATCAGTGGGACAGACTACGAGCAGTACTTC,CAISGTDYEQYF
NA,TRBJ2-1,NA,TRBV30,TGTGCCTGGAGTGTACGGGAGTGGAGTGAGCAGTTCTTC,CAWSVREWSEQFF
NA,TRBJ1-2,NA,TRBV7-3,TGTGCCAGCAGCTTAGGGGAGGGGACGTTTGGCTACACCTTC,CASSLGEGTFGYTF
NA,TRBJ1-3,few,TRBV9,TGTGCCAGCAGCGTAGACACTGGAAACACCATATATTTT,CASSVDTGNTIYF
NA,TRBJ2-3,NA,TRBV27,TGTGCCAGCAGTCAAACATACAGCACAGATACGCAGTATTTT,CASSQTYSTDTQYF